What follows describes a single TCR beta chain. This clonotype was seen more than once but under ten times. What antigen it recognizes has not been identified. Base qualities are not provided; no much larger clone lies one nucleotide away. The data are from a study of T-cell reconstitution after alpha-beta-depleted transplantation in children (dated by TCRdb to the mid-2010s). Study-level background: Using TCR repertoire profiling, the study quantitatively followed how T-cell immune reconstitution unfolded in children after TCRalphabeta/CD19-depleted allogeneic hematopoietic cell transplantation. The research as a whole found: The apparently early alphabetaT-cell count recovery about two months after transplant was reportedly dependent on only several hundred rapidly expanded clones derived from non-depleted graft cells. In some patients, high TCRbeta diversity at day 60 was attributed to recipient T cells and intrathymic progenitors that had survived conditioning. The frequencies of hyperexpanded clones fell over the following months, and after one year, T-cell counts and TCRbeta diversity were mostly attributed to newly produced T cells.

Read against the paper, the sample's treatment or condition label means: allogeneic hematopoietic cell transplantation with graft depleted of TCRalphabeta T cells and CD19 B cells. TCRalphabeta/CD19-depleted allogeneic hematopoietic cell grafts were given to the transplant recipients, all of whom were children. The library relied on PCR. The instrument given in TCRdb is Illumina HiSeq 2500. Molecular barcoding was employed in the preparation of TCR libraries, with unique molecular identifiers being used to normalize TCRbeta repertoire quantification. TCRdb took the public reads, trimmed them with fastp at Q25, ran MiXCR for clone calling and kept in-frame beta chains. Entries that share a CDR3 protein sequence are merged under the most common genes and DNA. For this sample the table gives around 490,000 distinct CDR3 sequences, of which approximately 10% were detected only once. 14% of the sample is in the top ten clones.

The CDR3 runs 20 residues from the cysteine to the phenylalanine. Only CDR3 DNA is held: 60 bases, read in frame from base 1. Relative to germline, V is missing 4 bases and J is missing 7 bases, with 21 bases of the junction outside any gene match. The germline V gene (reference sequence) provides CDR1 LGHDT and CDR2 YNNKEL. The sequence derives from a female patient aged 2-10 years who had a stem cell transplant for aplastic anemia, so the T cells may come from the graft donor. The chain is made from TRBV3-1 and TRBJ2-7; 14 central nucleotides agree with TRBD2. The sample consisted of PBMCs, mostly from graft donor cells, taken 180 days after TCRalphabeta/CD19-depleted stem cell transplant. The nucleotides read TGTGCCAGCAGCCCTCGAAGAAATACGGGACTAGCGGGAGTAGGTAATGAGCAGTACTTC. This gives the protein CASSPRRNTGLAGVGNEQYF.